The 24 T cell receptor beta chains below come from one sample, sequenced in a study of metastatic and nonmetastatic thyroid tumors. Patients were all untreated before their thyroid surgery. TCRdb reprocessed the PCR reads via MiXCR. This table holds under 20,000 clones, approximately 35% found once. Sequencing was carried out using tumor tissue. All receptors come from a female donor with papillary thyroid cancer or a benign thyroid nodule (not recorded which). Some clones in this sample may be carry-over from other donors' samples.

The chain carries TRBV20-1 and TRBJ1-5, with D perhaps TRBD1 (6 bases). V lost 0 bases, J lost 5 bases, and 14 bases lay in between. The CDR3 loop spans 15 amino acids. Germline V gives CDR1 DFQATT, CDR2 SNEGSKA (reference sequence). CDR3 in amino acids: CSARDLKGGDQPQHF. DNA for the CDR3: TGCAGTGCTAGAGACCTGAAGGGGGGTGATCAGCCCCAGCATTTT.

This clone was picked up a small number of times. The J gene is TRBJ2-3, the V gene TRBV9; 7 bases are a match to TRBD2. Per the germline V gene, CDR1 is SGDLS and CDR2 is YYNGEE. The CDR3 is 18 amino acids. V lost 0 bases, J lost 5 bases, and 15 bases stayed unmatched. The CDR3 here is CASSVDLARGVKLDTQYF. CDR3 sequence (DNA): TGTGCCAGCAGCGTAGATCTAGCACGGGGGGTTAAATTAGATACGCAGTATTTT.

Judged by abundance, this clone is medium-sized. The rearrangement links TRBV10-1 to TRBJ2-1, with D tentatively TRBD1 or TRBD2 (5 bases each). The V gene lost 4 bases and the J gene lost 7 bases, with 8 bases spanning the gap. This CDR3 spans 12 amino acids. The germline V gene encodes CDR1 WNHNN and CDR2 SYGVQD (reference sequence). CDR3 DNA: TGCGCCAGCAGTGGGGACCAAAATGAGCAGTTCTTC. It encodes CASSGDQNEQFF.

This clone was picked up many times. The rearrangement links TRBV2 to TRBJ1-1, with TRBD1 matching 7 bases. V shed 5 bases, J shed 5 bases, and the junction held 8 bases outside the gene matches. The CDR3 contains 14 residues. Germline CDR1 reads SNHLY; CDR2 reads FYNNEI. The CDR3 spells CASSLGRGGTEAFF. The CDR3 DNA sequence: TGTGCCAGCAGTCTGGGCAGGGGGGGTACTGAAGCTTTCTTT.

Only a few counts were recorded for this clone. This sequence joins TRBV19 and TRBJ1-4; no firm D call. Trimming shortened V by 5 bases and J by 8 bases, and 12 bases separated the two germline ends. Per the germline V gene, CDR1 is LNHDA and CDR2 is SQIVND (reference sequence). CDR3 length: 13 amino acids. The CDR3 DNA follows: TGTGCCAGTAGTTCCGCTCGAGGGGAAAAACTGTTTTTT. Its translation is CASSSARGEKLFF.

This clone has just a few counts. CDR3 in DNA: TGTGCCACCAGTGATCCAGGGAGTGGGAATGAGCAGTTCTTC. It yields the protein CATSDPGSGNEQFF. The chain combines TRBV24-1 with TRBJ2-1, with D perhaps being TRBD1 or TRBD2 (5 bases each). The V end lost 3 bases, the J end lost 7 bases, and 12 bases lay between the germline ends. The CDR3 has 14 residues. Germline V gives CDR1 KGHDR, CDR2 SFDVKD.

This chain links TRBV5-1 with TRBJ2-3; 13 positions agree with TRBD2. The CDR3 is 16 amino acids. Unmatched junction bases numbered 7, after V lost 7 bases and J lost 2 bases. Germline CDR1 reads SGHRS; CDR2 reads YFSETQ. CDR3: CASLAGLAGITDTQYF. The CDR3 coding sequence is TGCGCCAGCTTAGCGGGACTAGCGGGGATCACAGATACGCAGTATTTT.

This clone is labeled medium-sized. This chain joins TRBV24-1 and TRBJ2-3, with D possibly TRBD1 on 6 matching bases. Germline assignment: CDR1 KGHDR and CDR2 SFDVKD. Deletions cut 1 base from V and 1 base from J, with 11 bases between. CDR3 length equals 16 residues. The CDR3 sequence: CATSDLGQYGTDTQYF. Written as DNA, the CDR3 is TGTGCCACCAGTGATTTAGGACAGTATGGCACAGATACGCAGTATTTT.

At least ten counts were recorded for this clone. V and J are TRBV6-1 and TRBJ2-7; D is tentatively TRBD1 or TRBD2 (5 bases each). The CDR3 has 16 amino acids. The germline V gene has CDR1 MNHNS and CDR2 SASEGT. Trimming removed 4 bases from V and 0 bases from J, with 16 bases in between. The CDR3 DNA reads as TGTGCCAGCAGTGCTGTCGGGACCTCTGTCTCCTACGAGCAGTACTTC. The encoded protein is CASSAVGTSVSYEQYF.

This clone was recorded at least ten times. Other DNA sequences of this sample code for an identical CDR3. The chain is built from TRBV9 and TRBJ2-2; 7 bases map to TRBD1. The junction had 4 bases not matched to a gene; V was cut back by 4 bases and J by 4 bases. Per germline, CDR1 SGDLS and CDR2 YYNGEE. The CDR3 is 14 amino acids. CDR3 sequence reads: CASSSRDSTGELFF. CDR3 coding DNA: TGTGCCAGCAGCTCACGGGACAGCACCGGGGAGCTGTTTTTT.

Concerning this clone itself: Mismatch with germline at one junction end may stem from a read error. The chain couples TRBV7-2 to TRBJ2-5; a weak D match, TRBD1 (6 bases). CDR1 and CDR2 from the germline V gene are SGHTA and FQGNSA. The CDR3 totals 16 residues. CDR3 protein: CVSIPRGHKYQETQYF. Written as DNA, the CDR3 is TGTGTCAGCATCCCCCGGGGACATAAGTACCAAGAGACCCAGTACTTC.

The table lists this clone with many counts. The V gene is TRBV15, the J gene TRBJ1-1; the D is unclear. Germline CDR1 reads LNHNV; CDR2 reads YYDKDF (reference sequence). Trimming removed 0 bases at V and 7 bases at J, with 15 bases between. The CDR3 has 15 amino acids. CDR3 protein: CATSRDRWRKVEAFF. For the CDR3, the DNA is TGTGCCACCAGCAGAGATCGGTGGAGAAAGGTTGAAGCTTTCTTT.

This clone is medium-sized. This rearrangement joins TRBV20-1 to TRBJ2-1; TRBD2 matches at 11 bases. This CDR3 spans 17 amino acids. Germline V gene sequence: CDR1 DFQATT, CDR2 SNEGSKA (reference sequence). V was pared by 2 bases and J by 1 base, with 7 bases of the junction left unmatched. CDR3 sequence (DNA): TGCAGTGCTAGAACTAGCGGGGGCATAACATCCTACAATGAGCAGTTCTTC. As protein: CSARTSGGITSYNEQFF.

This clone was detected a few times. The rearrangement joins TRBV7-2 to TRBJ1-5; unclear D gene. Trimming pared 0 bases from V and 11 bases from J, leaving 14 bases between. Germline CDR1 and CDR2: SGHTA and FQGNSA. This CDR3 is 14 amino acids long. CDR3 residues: CASSLADKSMAQHF. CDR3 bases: TGTGCCAGCAGCTTAGCCGACAAGTCAATGGCCCAGCATTTT.

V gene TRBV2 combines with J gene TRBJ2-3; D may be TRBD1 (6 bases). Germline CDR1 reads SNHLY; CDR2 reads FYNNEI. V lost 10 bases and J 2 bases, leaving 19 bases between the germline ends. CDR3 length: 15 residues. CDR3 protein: CATRTGSRFTDTQYF. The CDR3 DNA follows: TGTGCCACTCGTACAGGGTCACGGTTCACAGATACGCAGTATTTT.

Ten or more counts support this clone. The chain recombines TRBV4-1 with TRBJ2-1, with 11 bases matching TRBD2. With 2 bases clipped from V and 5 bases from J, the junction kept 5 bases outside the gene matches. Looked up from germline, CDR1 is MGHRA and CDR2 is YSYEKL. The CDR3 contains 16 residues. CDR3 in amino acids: CASSQSGTSGDNEQFF. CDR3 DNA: TGCGCCAGCAGCCAATCAGGGACTAGCGGCGACAATGAGCAGTTCTTC.

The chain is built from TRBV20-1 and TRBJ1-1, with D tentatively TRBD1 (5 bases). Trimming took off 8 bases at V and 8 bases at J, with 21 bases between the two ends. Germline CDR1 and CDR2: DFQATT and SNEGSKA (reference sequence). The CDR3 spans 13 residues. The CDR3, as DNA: TGCAGTACCCAGGGCAGGACAAGGTTGGAAGCTTTCTTT. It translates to CSTQGRTRLEAFF.

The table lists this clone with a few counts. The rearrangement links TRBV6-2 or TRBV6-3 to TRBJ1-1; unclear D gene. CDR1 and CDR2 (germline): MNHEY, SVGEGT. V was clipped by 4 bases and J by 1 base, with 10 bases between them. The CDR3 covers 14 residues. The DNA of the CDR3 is TGTGCCAGCAGTTCGCTTGATGAGAACACTGAAGCTTTCTTT. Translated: CASSSLDENTEAFF.

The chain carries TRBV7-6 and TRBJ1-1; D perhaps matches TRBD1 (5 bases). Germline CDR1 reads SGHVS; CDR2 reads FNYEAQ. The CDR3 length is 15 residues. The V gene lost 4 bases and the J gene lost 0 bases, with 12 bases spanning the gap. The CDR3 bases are TGTGCCAGCAGCTCAAGACAGAACCTGAACACTGAAGCTTTCTTT. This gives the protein CASSSRQNLNTEAFF.

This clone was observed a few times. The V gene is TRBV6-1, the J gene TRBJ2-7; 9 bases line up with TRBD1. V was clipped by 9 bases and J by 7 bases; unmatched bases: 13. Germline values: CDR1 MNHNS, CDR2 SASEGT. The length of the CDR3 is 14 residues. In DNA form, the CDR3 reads TGTGCCAGTTCCCTCGGACAGGGGCGTCGGGAGCAGTACTTC. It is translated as CASSLGQGRREQYF.

In DNA, the CDR3 is TGTGCCAGCAGCCTAGGACAGGGGAGTGAGCAGTACTTC. Its translation is CASSLGQGSEQYF. The chain recombines TRBV9 with TRBJ2-7; 9 bases match TRBD1. This CDR3 has 13 residues. Per the germline V gene, CDR1 is SGDLS and CDR2 is YYNGEE. J was trimmed by 7 bases and V by 4 bases; bases with no gene match: 6. The complete variable domain, with remaining parts taken from reference TRBV9 and TRBJ2-7, reads DSGVTQTPKHLITATGQRVTLRCSPRSGDLSVYWYQQSLDQGLQFLIQYYNGEERAKGNILERFSAQQFPDLHSELNLSSLELGDSALYFCASSLGQGSEQYFGPGTRLTVT.

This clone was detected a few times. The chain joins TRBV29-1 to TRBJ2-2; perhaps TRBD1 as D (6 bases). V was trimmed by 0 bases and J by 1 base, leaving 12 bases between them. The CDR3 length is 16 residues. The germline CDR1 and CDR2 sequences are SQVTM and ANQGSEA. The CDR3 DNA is TGCAGCGTTGAAGATACGGGACACCTGAACACCGGGGAGCTGTTTTTT. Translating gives CSVEDTGHLNTGELFF.

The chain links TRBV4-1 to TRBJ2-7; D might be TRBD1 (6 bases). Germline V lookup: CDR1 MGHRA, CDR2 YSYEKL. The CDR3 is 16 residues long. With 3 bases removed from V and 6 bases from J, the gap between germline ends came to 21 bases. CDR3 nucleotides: TGCGCCAGCAGCCAGGAAAGGGACACCTGGGTGGGCGAGCAGTACTTC. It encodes CASSQERDTWVGEQYF.

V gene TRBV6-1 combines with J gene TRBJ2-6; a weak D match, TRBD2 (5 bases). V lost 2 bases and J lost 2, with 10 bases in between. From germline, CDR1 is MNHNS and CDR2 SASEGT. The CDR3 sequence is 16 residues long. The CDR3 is CASSESRGTGANVLTF. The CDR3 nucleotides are TGTGCCAGCAGTGAATCTCGGGGTACTGGGGCCAACGTCCTGACTTTC.